One T cell receptor (beta chain) is described in this entry. Its antigen remains unidentified. The germline gives CDR1 SGHAT, CDR2 FQNNGV. The V and J ends lost 4 bases and 4 bases respectively, with 17 bases between them. The CDR3 is made up of 15 amino acids. It was with 60 Vbeta and 13 Jbeta primers that the PCR ran. TCRdb's copy holds only in-frame clones and misses some; the assay was immunoSEQ multiplex PCR. Of 98,000 or so clones in the sample, about three quarters were seen once. The data stem from a study of cytomegalovirus exposure and HLA in healthy donors. Study-wide results and caveats: Analysis performed later found roughly 18,000 TCR beta sequences associated with HLA alleles at 0.05 false discovery rate. A previous analysis found most TCR beta V segments productive roughly 90% or roughly 30% of the time.

The chain couples TRBV11-2 to TRBJ2-7; D possibly corresponds to TRBD1 (6 bases). The sequencing input was PBMCs. This receptor was taken from a man between 60 and 70 years old in good health and CMV-seropositive. In DNA form, the CDR3 reads TGTGCCAGCAGCTCTCGGACAGCGACCACATACGAGCAGTACTTC. Its translation is CASSSRTATTYEQYF.